This T cell receptor beta chain was captured by sequencing in a study of blood T cell repertoires in COVID-19. The CDR3 extends over 15 amino acids. Trimming cost V 3 bases and J 7 bases; bases outside gene matches: 4. Germline lookup yields CDR1 MNHNS and CDR2 SASEGT. This clone was seen at least ten times. Assay: immunoSEQ multiplex PCR; the TCRdb copy retains only in-frame clones and omits some. The sample consists of about 170,000 clones, just under 90% of them appearing once. V is TRBV6-1 and J is TRBJ1-5; 12 nucleotides align to TRBD1. Specimen: peripheral blood. This TCR derives from a man in his late teens or twenties with active or convalescent COVID-19. This CDR3 reads CASSEGQGAAQPQHF. DNA for the CDR3: TGTGCCAGCAGTGAGGGACAGGGGGCGGCCCAGCCCCAGCATTTT.